The 6 T cell receptor beta chains presented below share a single source sample, sequenced in a study of metastatic and nonmetastatic thyroid tumors. Thyroid surgery was performed in patients who had received no treatment beforehand. TCRdb reanalyzed the PCR reads with MiXCR. The table shows 21,000 or so clones, with 10% to 15% occurring only once. The sequenced sample was blood. These receptors all stem from a female donor with papillary thyroid cancer or a benign thyroid nodule (not recorded which). Some clones in this sample may be carry-over from other donors' samples.

This clone was observed many times. The V and J genes are TRBV28 and TRBJ1-2; D gene uncertain. With 5 bases removed from V and 6 bases from J, the gap between germline ends came to 7 bases. CDR1 is MDHEN and CDR2 is SYDVKM in the germline V gene. CDR3 length equals 11 residues. CDR3 sequence reads: CASSEVNGYTF. DNA of the CDR3: TGTGCCAGCAGTGAGGTGAATGGCTACACCTTC.

The V and J genes are TRBV20-1 and TRBJ2-7; TRBD2 matches at 11 bases. The CDR3 has 15 residues. V shed 3 bases, J shed 9 bases, and the junction held 13 bases outside the gene matches. CDR1 is DFQATT and CDR2 is SNEGSKA in the germline V gene (reference sequence). The CDR3 sequence: CSASPAASGGIVQYF. The CDR3 DNA is TGCAGTGCTAGCCCCGCGGCTAGCGGGGGGATTGTGCAGTACTTC.

This clone showed up many times. The CDR3 DNA sequence: TGTGCCAGCTCGGGGGACTTCACAGATACGCAGTATTTT. It translates to CASSGDFTDTQYF. The rearrangement uses TRBV18 and TRBJ2-3; D possibly corresponds to TRBD2 (6 bases). CDR1 and CDR2 from the germline V gene are KGHSH and LQKENI. The V gene lost 6 bases and the J gene lost 2 bases, with 9 bases spanning the gap. This CDR3 has 13 amino acids.

This clone was recorded many times. The chain has TRBV18 and TRBJ2-7; no firm D call. The CDR3 covers 14 residues. Germline assignment: CDR1 KGHSH and CDR2 LQKENI. The V gene lost 2 bases and the J gene lost 6 bases, with 14 bases spanning the gap. The CDR3 is CASSPLGRPGEQYF. In nucleotides, the CDR3 is TGTGCCAGCTCACCATTAGGACGGCCGGGCGAGCAGTACTTC.

This clone was picked up many times. Here the CDR3 DNA reads TGCAGTGCTAGACTAGGGGGCGGACAGGGCTATGGCTACACCTTC. Translated, it gives CSARLGGGQGYGYTF. The chain employs TRBV20-1 and TRBJ1-2; 8 bases line up with TRBD1. This CDR3 is 15 amino acids long. Germline V lookup: CDR1 DFQATT, CDR2 SNEGSKA (reference sequence). J was trimmed by 4 bases and V by 2 bases; bases with no gene match: 9.

This clone occurred a few times. The chain recombines TRBV25-1 with TRBJ1-5; TRBD1 agrees at 10 bases. CDR3 size: 16 residues. Germline values: CDR1 MGHDK, CDR2 SYGVNS. Losses at the gene ends were 4 bases for V and 10 bases for J; bases not matched to a gene: 13. Written as DNA, the CDR3 is TGTGCCAGCAGTGGGTGTGGGGACAGGGGACGTAAACCCCAGCATTTT. Its protein is CASSGCGDRGRKPQHF.